These 10 T cell receptor beta chains came from one sample sequenced in a study of spatial heterogeneity in lung cancer. Study-wide results and caveats: Mutation counts in tumors were tracked by counts of expanded intratumoral alpha and beta TCRs.

Specified time point: sample taken at primary tumor resection. No antigen has been identified for these receptors. A single record per CDR3 protein comes from TCRdb applying MiXCR to the 5' RACE reads. The table has fewer than 20,000 distinct CDR3 sequences, roughly 5.8% seen once. The material sequenced was lung tumor tissue, taken at surgery. Every receptor here comes from a female donor with early-stage non-small cell lung cancer.

This clonotype was counted ten times or more. The chain uses TRBV7-6 and TRBJ1-1; 7 nucleotides agree with TRBD1. The CDR3 has 13 amino acids. Germline CDR1 reads SGHVS; CDR2 reads FNYEAQ. The V gene end was trimmed by 6 bases and the J gene end by 3 bases; junction bases not matched to a gene: 4. CDR3 bases: TGTGCCAGCAGTATAGGGGGCTACACTGAAGCTTTCTTT. Residues: CASSIGGYTEAFF.

This clonotype appeared many times. The V and J genes are TRBV10-3 and TRBJ2-2; 7 bases fit TRBD1. CDR1 and CDR2 (germline): ENHRY, SYGVKD. V was clipped by 3 bases and J by 3 bases; unmatched bases: 16. The CDR3 is made up of 19 amino acids. The CDR3 loop reads CAISDSYVWDRRDTGELFF. The CDR3 DNA is TGTGCCATCAGTGATTCTTACGTCTGGGACAGAAGAGACACCGGGGAGCTGTTTTTT.

This clonotype was detected ten times or more. The chain links TRBV5-1 to TRBJ2-2, with 10 bases identical to TRBD2. The length of the CDR3 is 17 residues. With 0 bases clipped from V and 2 bases from J, the junction kept 4 bases outside the gene matches. The germline V gene has CDR1 SGHRS and CDR2 YFSETQ. In DNA form, the CDR3 reads TGCGCCAGCAGCTTGGCGGCTAGCGGGAGTAACACCGGGGAGCTGTTTTTT. Translated, it gives CASSLAASGSNTGELFF. Variable domain in full (rest from reference TRBV5-1 and TRBJ2-2): KAGVTQTPRYLIKTRGQQVTLSCSPISGHRSVSWYQQTPGQGLQFLFEYFSETQRNKGNFPGRFSGRQFSNSRSEMNVSTLELGDSALYLCASSLAASGSNTGELFFGEGSRLTVL.

This clonotype was counted only a few times. This chain uses TRBV7-2 with TRBJ2-2; 9 bases map to TRBD2. This CDR3 has 18 residues. Per the germline V gene, CDR1 is SGHTA and CDR2 is FQGNSA. V shed 2 bases and J 6 bases; nucleotides not matched to a gene: 13. The CDR3 DNA is TGTGCCAGCAGCTTAAACCCCAGAGCTAGCGGGAATCCCGGGGAGCTGTTTTTT. It yields the protein CASSLNPRASGNPGELFF.

Ten or more counts support this clonotype. CDR3 residues: CASSPSGQFYEQYF. CDR3 coding DNA: TGCGCCAGCAGCCCCTCCGGTCAGTTCTACGAGCAGTACTTC. The gene calls are TRBV5-1 and TRBJ2-7; D gene uncertain. The CDR3 has 14 amino acids. V was trimmed by 4 bases and J by 3 bases, leaving 14 bases between them. Germline values: CDR1 SGHRS, CDR2 YFSETQ.

Many counts were recorded for this clonotype. This rearrangement joins TRBV5-1 to TRBJ1-2; D is possibly TRBD1 (6 bases). Germline V gene sequence: CDR1 SGHRS, CDR2 YFSETQ. The CDR3 length is 14 residues. V shed 0 bases and J shed 4 bases, with 10 bases lying between them. The CDR3 is CASSLGGRAYGYTF. In DNA, the CDR3 is TGCGCCAGCAGCTTGGGGGGGCGCGCCTATGGCTACACCTTC.

The table lists this clonotype with many counts. The chain combines TRBV20-1 with TRBJ1-1; 7 positions agree with TRBD1. The V segment lost 1 base and the J segment 0 bases; nucleotides outside the gene matches: 8. Germline assignment: CDR1 DFQATT and CDR2 SNEGSKA (reference sequence). This CDR3 region has 16 residues. For the CDR3, the DNA is TGCAGTGCTAGAGTCACTACCGGGACAGTGAACACTGAAGCTTTCTTT. It is translated as CSARVTTGTVNTEAFF.

This clonotype was recorded at least ten times. The chain is built from TRBV2 and TRBJ2-7; possibly TRBD2 for D (6 bases). CDR1 is SNHLY and CDR2 is FYNNEI in the germline V gene. CDR3 length equals 15 residues. The V end lost 0 bases, the J end lost 2 bases, and 11 bases lay between the germline ends. The CDR3 loop reads CASSEASGHPYEQYF. The CDR3 DNA is TGTGCCAGCAGTGAAGCTAGCGGCCACCCCTACGAGCAGTACTTC.

This clonotype was counted at least ten times. The DNA for the CDR3 is TGCAGTGCTAGTGGGACAGGGGTAGGAATTAGCAATCAGCCCCAGCATTTT. Translation: CSASGTGVGISNQPQHF. This chain links TRBV20-1 with TRBJ1-5; 10 bases align to TRBD1. With 3 bases clipped from V and 0 bases from J, the junction kept 8 bases outside the gene matches. Looked up from germline, CDR1 is DFQATT and CDR2 is SNEGSKA (reference sequence). CDR3 length: 17 residues.

This clonotype has ten or more counts. The rearrangement uses TRBV2 and TRBJ2-1, with 12 bases identical to TRBD2. The CDR3 length is 16 residues. CDR1 is SNHLY and CDR2 is FYNNEI in the germline V gene. The J segment lost 8 bases and the V segment lost 6 bases, leaving 11 bases of the junction unmatched. The CDR3 loop reads CASSGTSGFLWDEQFF. Written as DNA, the CDR3 is TGTGCCAGCAGCGGGACTAGCGGGTTCCTCTGGGATGAGCAGTTCTTC.